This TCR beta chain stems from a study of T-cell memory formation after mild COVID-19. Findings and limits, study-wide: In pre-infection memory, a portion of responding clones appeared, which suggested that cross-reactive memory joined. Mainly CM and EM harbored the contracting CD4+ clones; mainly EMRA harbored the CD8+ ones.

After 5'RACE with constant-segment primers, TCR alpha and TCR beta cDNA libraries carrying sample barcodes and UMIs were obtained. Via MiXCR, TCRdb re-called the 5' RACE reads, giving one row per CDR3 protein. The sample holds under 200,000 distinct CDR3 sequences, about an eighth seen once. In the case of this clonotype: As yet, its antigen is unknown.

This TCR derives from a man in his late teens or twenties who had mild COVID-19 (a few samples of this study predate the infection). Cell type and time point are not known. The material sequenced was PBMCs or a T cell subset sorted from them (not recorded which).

The CDR3 DNA sequence: TGTGCCAGCAGCCCCGGGTCTGGGAACACCGGGGAGCTGTTTTTT. This gives the protein CASSPGSGNTGELFF. The chain joins TRBV7-2 to TRBJ2-2; no clear D. The germline V and J ends were trimmed by 5 bases and 1 base, with 11 bases remaining between them. Germline CDR1 reads SGHTA; CDR2 reads FQGNSA. The CDR3 covers 15 residues.